Presented here are 9 T cell receptor beta chains from one specimen sequenced in a study of shared clonotypes between healthy human individuals. Assay used: immunoSEQ multiplex PCR; TCRdb lists only in-frame clones, some missing. Of approximately 500,000 clones listed, roughly 95% are singletons. Sequenced: naive CD4+ T cells sorted from blood. Specified subset: CD45RA+ positively selected. These receptors all stem from a woman in her 30s in good health.

This clone was found once. The chain has TRBV5-1 and TRBJ1-4; TRBD1 might be the D (5 bases). The germline V and J ends were trimmed by 1 base and 3 bases, with 13 bases remaining between them. This CDR3 is 16 amino acids long. Germline CDR1 SGHRS, CDR2 YFSETQ. CDR3 region: CASSLTGGAANEKLFF. In DNA form, the CDR3 reads TGCGCCAGCAGCTTGACCGGGGGTGCAGCTAATGAAAAACTGTTTTTT.

CDR3 DNA: TGTGCCAGCAGTGAGATACAGGGAGATACGCAGTATTTT. Translation: CASSEIQGDTQYF. This chain connects TRBV6-1 to TRBJ2-3; maybe TRBD1 (6 bases). Germline V gives CDR1 MNHNS, CDR2 SASEGT. The CDR3 loop spans 13 amino acids. Trimming shortened V by 3 bases and J by 5 bases, and 9 bases separated the two germline ends.

The V call is TRBV29-1, the J call TRBJ2-7; D is perhaps TRBD1 (8 bases). The V end lost 7 bases, the J end lost 2 bases, and 15 bases lay between the germline ends. Germline assignment: CDR1 SQVTM and CDR2 ANQGSEA. The CDR3 extends over 13 amino acids. The CDR3 nucleotides read TGCAGCGCCACCACAGGGGGGGCCTACGAGCAGTACTTC. Its translation is CSATTGGAYEQYF.

The chain links TRBV6-5 to TRBJ2-7; TRBD2 agrees at 11 bases. Germline CDR1 is MNHEY and CDR2 is SVGAGI. With 2 bases clipped from V and 7 bases from J, the junction kept 7 bases outside the gene matches. CDR3 length equals 15 residues. CDR3: CASSYERVAGGEQYF. The CDR3 DNA reads as TGTGCCAGCAGTTACGAGCGGGTAGCGGGAGGGGAGCAGTACTTC.

J is TRBJ2-7 and V is TRBV29-1; D might be TRBD2 (6 bases). Trimming pared 4 bases from V and 6 bases from J, leaving 16 bases between. This CDR3 comprises 13 residues. CDR1 SQVTM and CDR2 ANQGSEA come from the germline V gene. The CDR3 region is CSVGYKGGFEQYF. CDR3 coding DNA: TGCAGCGTTGGGTACAAAGGAGGGTTCGAGCAGTACTTC.

The J gene is TRBJ1-5, the V gene TRBV4-1; the D is unclear. The CDR3 is 15 amino acids. V was shortened by 2 bases and J by 1 base, with 9 bases between the two germline ends. Germline loops: CDR1 MGHRA, CDR2 YSYEKL. The chain's CDR3 is CASSQRWESNQPQHF. In nucleotides, the CDR3 is TGCGCCAGCAGCCAACGGTGGGAGAGCAATCAGCCCCAGCATTTT.

On this clone itself: The germline gene is not matched at one end of the junction; a read error may be the cause. The rearrangement links TRBV2 to TRBJ2-5; a weak D match, TRBD2 (6 bases). From germline, CDR1 is SNHLY and CDR2 FYNNEI. The CDR3 length is 13 residues. The CDR3 DNA reads TGTGCCAGCAGTGAAGCGGAGGGTGGGGCCAACCACTTC. Amino acids: CASSEAEGGANHF.

The chain has TRBV7-8 and TRBJ1-5; weak D call: TRBD1 (5 bases). The CDR3 loop spans 13 amino acids. CDR1 and CDR2 (germline): SGHVS, FQNEAQ. Trimming took 6 bases from V and 8 from J, leaving 14 bases between them. CDR3 amino acids: CASSQGRRKPQHF. Written as DNA, the CDR3 is TGTGCCAGCAGTCAGGGTCGTCGGAAGCCCCAGCATTTT.

The chain links TRBV2 to TRBJ1-2; D is uncertain. There are 13 residues in the CDR3. Germline V gene data show CDR1 as SNHLY and CDR2 as FYNNEI. V lost 7 bases and J 4 bases, leaving 13 bases between the germline ends. CDR3 in amino acids: CASTLGQFYGYTF. As DNA, the CDR3 is TGTGCCAGCACCCTGGGCCAATTCTATGGCTACACCTTC.